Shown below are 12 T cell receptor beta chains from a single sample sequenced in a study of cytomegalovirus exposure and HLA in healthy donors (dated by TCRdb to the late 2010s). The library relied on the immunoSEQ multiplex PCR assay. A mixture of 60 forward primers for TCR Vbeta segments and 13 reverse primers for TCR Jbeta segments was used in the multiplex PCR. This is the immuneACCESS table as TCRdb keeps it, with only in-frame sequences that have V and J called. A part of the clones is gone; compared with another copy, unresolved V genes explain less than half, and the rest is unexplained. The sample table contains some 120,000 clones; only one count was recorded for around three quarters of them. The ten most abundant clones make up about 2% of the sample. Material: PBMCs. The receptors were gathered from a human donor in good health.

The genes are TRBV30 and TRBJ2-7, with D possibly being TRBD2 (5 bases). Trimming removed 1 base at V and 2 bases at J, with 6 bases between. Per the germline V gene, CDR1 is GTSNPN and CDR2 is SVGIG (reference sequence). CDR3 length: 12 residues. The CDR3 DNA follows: TGTGCCTGGAGTGCGGGAACCTACGAGCAGTACTTC. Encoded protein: CAWSAGTYEQYF.

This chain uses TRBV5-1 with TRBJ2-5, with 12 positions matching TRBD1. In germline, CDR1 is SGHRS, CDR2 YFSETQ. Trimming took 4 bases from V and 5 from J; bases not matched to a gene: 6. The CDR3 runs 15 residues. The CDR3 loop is CASSHPGTGGETQYF. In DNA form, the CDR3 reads TGCGCCAGCAGCCACCCCGGGACAGGGGGCGAGACCCAGTACTTC.

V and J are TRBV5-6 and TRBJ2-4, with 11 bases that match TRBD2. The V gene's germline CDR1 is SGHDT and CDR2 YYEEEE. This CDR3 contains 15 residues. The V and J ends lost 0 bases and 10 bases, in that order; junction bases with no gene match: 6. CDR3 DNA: TGTGCCAGCAGCTTGGTTGGTACTAGCGGGGGTATTCAGTACTTC. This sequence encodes CASSLVGTSGGIQYF.

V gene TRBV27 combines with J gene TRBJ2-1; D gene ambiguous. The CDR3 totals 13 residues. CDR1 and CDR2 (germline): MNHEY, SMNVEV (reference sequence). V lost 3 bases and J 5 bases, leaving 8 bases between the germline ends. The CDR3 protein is CASSLQADNEQFF. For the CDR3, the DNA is TGTGCCAGCAGTTTGCAAGCCGACAATGAGCAGTTCTTC.

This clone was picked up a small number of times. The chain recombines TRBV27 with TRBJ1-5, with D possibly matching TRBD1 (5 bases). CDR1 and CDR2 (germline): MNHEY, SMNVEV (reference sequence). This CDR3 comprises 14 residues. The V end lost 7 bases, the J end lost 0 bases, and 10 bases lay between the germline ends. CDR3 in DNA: TGTGCCAGCAAGCAGACAGTTAGCAATCAGCCCCAGCATTTT. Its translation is CASKQTVSNQPQHF.

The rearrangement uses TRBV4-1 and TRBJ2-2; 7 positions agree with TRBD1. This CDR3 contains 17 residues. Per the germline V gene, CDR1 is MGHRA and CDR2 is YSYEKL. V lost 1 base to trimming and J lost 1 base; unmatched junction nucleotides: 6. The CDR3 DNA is TGCGCCAGCAGCCAAGGTCCGCGACAGGGGAACACCGGGGAGCTGTTTTTT. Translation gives CASSQGPRQGNTGELFF.

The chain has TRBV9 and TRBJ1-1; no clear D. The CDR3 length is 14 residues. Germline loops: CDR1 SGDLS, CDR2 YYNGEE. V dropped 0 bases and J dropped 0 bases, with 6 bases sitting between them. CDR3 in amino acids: CASSVAPVNTEAFF. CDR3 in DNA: TGTGCCAGCAGCGTAGCCCCTGTGAACACTGAAGCTTTCTTT.

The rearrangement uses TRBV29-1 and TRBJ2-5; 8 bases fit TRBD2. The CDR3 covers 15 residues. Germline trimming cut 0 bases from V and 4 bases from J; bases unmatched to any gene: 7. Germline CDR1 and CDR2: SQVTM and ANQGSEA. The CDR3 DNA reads TGCAGCGTTGAAGATCAGAGCGGGAGAGGAGAGACCCAGTACTTC. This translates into CSVEDQSGRGETQYF.

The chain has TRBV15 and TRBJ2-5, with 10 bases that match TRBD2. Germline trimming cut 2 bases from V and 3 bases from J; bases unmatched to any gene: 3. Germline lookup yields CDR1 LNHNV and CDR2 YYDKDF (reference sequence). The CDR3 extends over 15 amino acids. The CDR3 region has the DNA TGTGCCACCAGCAGACGACTAGCGGGTAAAGAGACCCAGTACTTC. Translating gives CATSRRLAGKETQYF.

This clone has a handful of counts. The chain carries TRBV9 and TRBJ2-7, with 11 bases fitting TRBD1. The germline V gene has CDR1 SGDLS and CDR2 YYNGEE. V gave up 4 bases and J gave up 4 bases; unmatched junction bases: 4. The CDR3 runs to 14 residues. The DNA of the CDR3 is TGTGCCAGCAGCCTGGGACAGGGGGTTTACGAGCAGTACTTC. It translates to CASSLGQGVYEQYF.

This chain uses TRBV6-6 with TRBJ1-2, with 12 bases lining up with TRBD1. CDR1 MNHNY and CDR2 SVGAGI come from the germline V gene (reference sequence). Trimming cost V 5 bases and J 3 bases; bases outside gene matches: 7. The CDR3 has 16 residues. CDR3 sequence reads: CASSPGTGGAYYGYTF. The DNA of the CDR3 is TGTGCCAGCAGTCCCGGGACAGGGGGCGCTTACTATGGCTACACCTTC.

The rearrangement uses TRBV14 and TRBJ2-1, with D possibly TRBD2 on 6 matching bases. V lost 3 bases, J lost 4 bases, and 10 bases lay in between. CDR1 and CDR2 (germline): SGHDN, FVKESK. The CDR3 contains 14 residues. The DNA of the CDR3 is TGTGCCAGCAGCCAGTCTAGCGCTTACAATGAGCAGTTCTTC. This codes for CASSQSSAYNEQFF.